The TCR beta chain described here comes from a study of PD-L1 blockade in urothelial cancer. As to time point: pretreatment peripheral blood. The table came from immunoSEQ multiplex PCR; TCRdb's copy has only in-frame clones and leaves some out. The sample contains tens of thousands of clones, around 75% of which appear only once. Specimen: PBMCs, collected around atezolizumab (anti-PD-L1) treatment. This clonotype was obtained from a man between 65 and 85 years old with urothelial cancer.

The CDR3 DNA reads as TGTGCCAGCAGCTTAGAGGACATGTTCGATGGCTACACCTTC. It specifies CASSLEDMFDGYTF. The chain links TRBV7-2 to TRBJ1-2, with D perhaps matching TRBD1 (5 bases). Trimming pared 1 base from V and 6 bases from J, leaving 12 bases between. The CDR3 is made up of 14 amino acids. CDR1 and CDR2 from the germline V gene are SGHTA and FQGNSA. Full variable domain (missing parts from reference TRBV7-2 and TRBJ1-2): GAGVSQSPSNKVTEKGKDVELRCDPISGHTALYWYRQSLGQGLEFLIYFQGNSAPDKSGLPSDRFSAERTGGSVSTLTIQRTQQEDSAVYLCASSLEDMFDGYTFGSGTRLTVV.